This T cell receptor (beta chain) comes out of a study of blood T cell repertoires in COVID-19. As for the study in general: Specimens from acute and convalescent COVID-19 originated in the United States, Italy and Spain.

The CDR3 extends over 16 amino acids. Between the trimmed V and J ends, which lost 2 bases and 7 bases, there was a span of 17 bases. The V gene's germline CDR1 is SGHVS and CDR2 FQNEAQ. Per the original methods: The assay estimated nucleated cells by amplifying reference gene primers. The assay was immunoSEQ multiplex PCR, and TCRdb's table has in-frame clones only and misses some. V and J calls and clone size are given by that table; D and trimming were obtained from the DNA. The data show a few hundred thousand clones, approximately 88% seen once. The genes are TRBV7-8 and TRBJ2-2; a weak D match, TRBD1 (5 bases). The sample was peripheral blood. This sequence originates from a man in his forties or fifties with acute or convalescent COVID-19. CDR3 DNA: TGTGCCAGCAGCTTATACCAGGGCTTGTTACGCGGGGAGCTGTTTTTT. Amino acids: CASSLYQGLLRGELFF.